Each of the 29 T cell receptor beta chains below was sequenced from the same sample in a study of vaccination effects on CD4 cells after COVID-19. Libraries were prepared by immunoSEQ multiplex PCR; TCRdb keeps only in-frame clonotypes and omits some of them. The sample contains about 20,000 clones, 74% of which appear only once. These receptors have no known antigen. Pools of viral peptides were used by the ViraFEST assay to expand antigen-specific CD4+ T cells ahead of sequencing. Culture lasted around eleven days before CD4+ T cell isolation. Documented for the person is a PCR-confirmed SARS-CoV-2 infection occurring between March and December 2020. Sequenced material: CD4+ T cells from PBMCs cultured with a peptide pool, taken before COVID-19 vaccination. These receptors originate from a human donor who had a prior SARS-CoV-2 infection.

The table lists this clone with a few counts. The chain combines TRBV18 with TRBJ1-5; D remains ambiguous. The V end lost 3 bases, the J end lost 7 bases, and 10 bases lay between the germline ends. This CDR3 is built from 13 residues. Germline CDR1 reads KGHSH; CDR2 reads LQKENI. DNA of the CDR3: TGTGCCAGCTCACCCGGGGATGGCCAGCCCCAGCATTTT. Translation: CASSPGDGQPQHF. The full variable domain, in which reference TRBV18 and TRBJ1-5 provide the parts outside the CDR3, is NAGVMQNPRHLVRRRGQEARLRCSPMKGHSHVYWYRQLPEEGLKFMVYLQKENIIDESGMPKERFSAEFPKEGPSILRIQQVVRGDSAAYFCASSPGDGQPQHFGDGTRLSIL.

V usage is TRBV9 and J usage is TRBJ1-5; a possible D gene is TRBD1 (5 bases). Per the germline V gene, CDR1 is SGDLS and CDR2 is YYNGEE. The CDR3 totals 14 residues. The V and J ends lost 0 bases and 7 bases respectively, with 11 bases between them. CDR3: CASSVAGSYQPQHF. As DNA, the CDR3 is TGTGCCAGCAGCGTAGCAGGGTCATACCAGCCCCAGCATTTT.

The CDR3 DNA is TGTGCCAGCTCACCGTTCCGGGGGAACCATGGCTACACCTTC. It translates to CASSPFRGNHGYTF. The genes are TRBV18 and TRBJ1-2; weak D call: TRBD1 (5 bases). Trimming removed 3 bases from V and 6 bases from J, with 14 bases in between. The CDR3 length is 14 residues. Germline V gene lookup returns CDR1 KGHSH and CDR2 LQKENI.

This chain joins TRBV19 and TRBJ2-7; the D call may be TRBD1 or TRBD2 (7 bases each). CDR1 is LNHDA, CDR2 SQIVND, per germline (reference sequence). Deletions cut 6 bases from V and 3 bases from J, with 18 bases between. The CDR3 consists of 15 residues. CDR3 protein: CASRISGGGVYEQYF. The CDR3 nucleotides read TGTGCCAGTAGGATCTCAGGGGGGGGCGTCTACGAGCAGTACTTC.

V usage is TRBV2 and J usage is TRBJ2-3; 8 bases fit TRBD2. Germline V CDR1 and CDR2: SNHLY, FYNNEI. The CDR3 spans 16 residues. After removal of 6 bases from V and 5 bases from J, the junction contained 13 bases not matched to a gene. The CDR3 DNA sequence: TGTGCCAGCAGGCCCGTCGGGGCGGGAGGTTTAGATACGCAGTATTTT. Translating gives CASRPVGAGGLDTQYF.

The rearrangement uses TRBV7-9 and TRBJ1-3; no definite D call. V was clipped by 5 bases and J by 0 bases, with 11 bases between them. Germline values: CDR1 SEHNR, CDR2 FQNEAQ (reference sequence). The CDR3 totals 15 residues. CDR3 sequence reads: CASSLLNASGNTIYF. The CDR3 bases are TGTGCCAGCAGCCTACTAAACGCCTCTGGAAACACCATATATTTT.

J is TRBJ2-7 and V is TRBV5-4; maybe TRBD2 (7 bases). This CDR3 has 14 residues. Trimming cost V 4 bases and J 2 bases, with 13 bases left between them. The germline CDR1 and CDR2 sequences are SGHNT and YYREEE (reference sequence). The CDR3 region has the DNA TGTGCCAGCAGCCCTCGCGGGGGCACCTACGAGCAGTACTTC. Translation gives CASSPRGGTYEQYF.

This chain uses TRBV5-4 with TRBJ1-1, with no clear D. CDR1 is SGHNT and CDR2 is YYREEE in the germline V gene (reference sequence). V gave up 1 base and J gave up 8 bases, with 12 bases separating them. The CDR3 is 13 residues long. The CDR3 region is CASSLYLRTEAFF. The DNA for the CDR3 is TGTGCCAGCAGCTTGTATCTGAGGACCGAAGCTTTCTTT.

This clone was counted a single time. CDR3 protein: CASSWGRGRLSYEQYF. DNA for the CDR3: TGTGCCAGCAGCTGGGGGCGGGGGAGACTTTCCTACGAGCAGTACTTC. The chain links TRBV7-2 to TRBJ2-7; perhaps TRBD2 as D (7 bases). CDR3 length: 16 residues. Germline V CDR1 and CDR2: SGHTA, FQGNSA. V was clipped by 4 bases and J by 1 base, with 17 bases between them.

This sequence joins TRBV4-1 and TRBJ2-5; 16 bases are a match to TRBD2. Germline V gene lookup returns CDR1 MGHRA and CDR2 YSYEKL. V shed 5 bases, J shed 5 bases, and the junction held 5 bases outside the gene matches. This CDR3 region has 16 residues. The CDR3 here is CASSNRGLAGGETQYF. DNA for the CDR3: TGCGCCAGCAGCAACAGGGGACTAGCGGGAGGGGAGACCCAGTACTTC.

This chain links TRBV6-1 with TRBJ2-5; 9 bases agree with TRBD2. Germline trimming cut 4 bases from V and 5 bases from J; bases unmatched to any gene: 14. The CDR3 is 17 amino acids. The germline gives CDR1 MNHNS, CDR2 SASEGT. The CDR3 reads CASSVPSGALRGETQYF. CDR3 DNA: TGTGCCAGCAGTGTCCCTAGCGGGGCCTTACGGGGTGAGACCCAGTACTTC.

This clone was detected once. The J gene is TRBJ2-1, the V gene TRBV7-2; D gene ambiguous. This CDR3 region has 13 residues. Germline lookup yields CDR1 SGHTA and CDR2 FQGNSA. Trimming shortened V by 5 bases and J by 5 bases, and 10 bases separated the two germline ends. The CDR3 loop reads CASSVGPNNEQFF. The CDR3 DNA reads as TGTGCCAGCAGCGTCGGACCCAACAATGAGCAGTTCTTC.

In nucleotides, the CDR3 is TGTGCCAGCAGAGTGGGAACCTCTGGGGCCAACGTCCTGACTTTC. Protein product: CASRVGTSGANVLTF. V usage is TRBV2 and J usage is TRBJ2-6, with unresolved D. V was trimmed by 6 bases and J by 0 bases, leaving 9 bases between them. The CDR3 contains 15 residues. Germline V CDR1 and CDR2: SNHLY, FYNNEI.

This clone was observed a handful of times. The CDR3 sequence: CASRSGLATGELFF. In nucleotides, the CDR3 is TGTGCCAGCAGATCGGGACTAGCGACCGGGGAGCTGTTTTTT. The chain couples TRBV6-6 to TRBJ2-2; 10 bases are a match to TRBD2. J was trimmed by 5 bases and V by 6 bases; bases with no gene match: 3. This CDR3 is built from 14 residues. Germline assignment: CDR1 MNHNY and CDR2 SVGAGI (reference sequence).

The chain uses TRBV3-1 (or the pseudogene TRBV3-2) and TRBJ2-7; D is tentatively TRBD1 or TRBD2 (5 bases each). CDR3 length: 14 amino acids. Germline values: CDR1 LGHDT, CDR2 YNNKEL (reference sequence). V gave up 3 bases and J gave up 2 bases, with 11 bases separating them. CDR3 amino acids: CASSHDGTTYEQYF. The CDR3 nucleotides read TGTGCCAGCAGCCATGATGGGACCACCTACGAGCAGTACTTC.

This chain joins TRBV5-6 and TRBJ1-2; D is unclear. Trimming removed 4 bases at V and 3 bases at J, with 7 bases between. The germline CDR1 and CDR2 sequences are SGHDT and YYEEEE. The CDR3 covers 12 residues. CDR3 bases: TGTGCCAGCAGCCCGGGATACTATGGCTACACCTTC. Translating gives CASSPGYYGYTF.

V is TRBV18 and J is TRBJ2-1; 7 bases line up with TRBD2. J lost 5 bases, V lost 6 bases, and 4 bases had no gene match. This CDR3 comprises 13 residues. Germline-derived CDR1 and CDR2 are KGHSH and LQKENI. The CDR3 sequence: CASSRGLNNEQFF. Written as DNA, the CDR3 is TGTGCCAGCTCGCGGGGGTTAAACAATGAGCAGTTCTTC.

CDR3 in amino acids: CAIRRGQGAYEQYF. CDR3 bases: TGTGCCATCAGACGGGGACAGGGGGCCTACGAGCAGTACTTC. The chain uses TRBV10-3 and TRBJ2-7; 11 bases are a match to TRBD1. Germline V gene data show CDR1 as ENHRY and CDR2 as SYGVKD. J was trimmed by 2 bases and V by 6 bases; bases with no gene match: 3. CDR3 length: 14 amino acids.

This chain connects TRBV5-5 to TRBJ2-2; D gene ambiguous. The CDR3 runs to 15 residues. V lost 2 bases, J lost 3 bases, and 11 bases lay in between. Per the germline V gene, CDR1 is SGHKS and CDR2 is YYEKEE (reference sequence). The CDR3 reads CASSFRFVDTGELFF. The CDR3 nucleotides are TGTGCCAGCAGCTTCAGGTTTGTCGACACCGGGGAGCTGTTTTTT.

The genes are TRBV18 and TRBJ2-5; D possibly corresponds to TRBD1 (6 bases). The CDR3 is 17 residues long. Trimming removed 4 bases at V and 4 bases at J, with 22 bases between. CDR1 and CDR2 (germline): KGHSH, LQKENI. The CDR3 sequence is CASSRRFQGPFGETQYF. The CDR3 coding sequence is TGTGCCAGCTCACGCAGGTTTCAGGGGCCGTTCGGAGAGACCCAGTACTTC. The full variable domain, rest sourced from reference TRBV18 and TRBJ2-5, is NAGVMQNPRHLVRRRGQEARLRCSPMKGHSHVYWYRQLPEEGLKFMVYLQKENIIDESGMPKERFSAEFPKEGPSILRIQQVVRGDSAAYFCASSRRFQGPFGETQYFGPGTRLLVL.

This rearrangement joins TRBV19 to TRBJ1-4, with TRBD1 matching 10 bases. In germline, CDR1 is LNHDA, CDR2 SQIVND (reference sequence). V trimming: 9 bases; J trimming: 8 bases; junction bases outside the gene matches: 12. CDR3 length: 15 amino acids. As DNA, the CDR3 is TGTGCCAGCCGGGACAGGGGCGGAGTGGGAGAAAAACTGTTTTTT. Protein: CASRDRGGVGEKLFF.

The chain recombines TRBV6-6 with TRBJ1-6; 9 bases line up with TRBD1. This CDR3 region has 16 residues. Germline V gene data show CDR1 as MNHNY and CDR2 as SVGAGI (reference sequence). With 0 bases clipped from V and 10 bases from J, the junction kept 7 bases outside the gene matches. This CDR3 reads CASSYSTGGGGSPLHF. The CDR3 DNA sequence: TGTGCCAGCAGTTACTCGACAGGGGGTGGAGGGTCACCCCTCCACTTT.

V usage is TRBV6-5 and J usage is TRBJ1-4, with 7 positions matching TRBD1. Trimming cost V 10 bases and J 6 bases; bases outside gene matches: 8. In germline, CDR1 is MNHEY, CDR2 SVGAGI. The length of the CDR3 is 13 residues. CDR3 region: CATDRVGDEKLFF. The CDR3 DNA reads TGTGCCACAGACAGGGTCGGGGATGAAAAACTGTTTTTT.

This clone was counted only a few times. V usage is TRBV4-1 and J usage is TRBJ2-1; no clear D. The CDR3 loop spans 14 amino acids. Trimming cost V 4 bases and J 0 bases, with 7 bases left between them. Per germline, CDR1 MGHRA and CDR2 YSYEKL. In nucleotides, the CDR3 is TGCGCCAGCAGCCGCACGAACTCCTACAATGAGCAGTTCTTC. This gives the protein CASSRTNSYNEQFF.

V is TRBV5-4 and J is TRBJ1-2; 8 bases are shared with TRBD1. The CDR3 sequence is 18 residues long. Germline assignment: CDR1 SGHNT and CDR2 YYREEE (reference sequence). The junction had 23 bases not matched to a gene; V was cut back by 5 bases and J by 8 bases. In DNA form, the CDR3 reads TGTGCCAGCAGTCCGTCAGGGGGCGGCTTAGGGAGCCTGGGCGGCTACACCTTC. Its protein product is CASSPSGGGLGSLGGYTF.

This clone was detected only once. The genes are TRBV12-3 or TRBV12-4 and TRBJ2-1; TRBD1 matches at 9 bases. The CDR3 runs 13 residues. The trim removed 5 bases at V and 9 bases at J, leaving 5 bases unmatched. The DNA for the CDR3 is TGTGCCAGCAGTCTACAGGGGGCGGGTGAGCAGTTCTTC. Translated: CASSLQGAGEQFF.

The rearrangement joins TRBV9 to TRBJ1-4; TRBD1 matches 9 bases. The CDR3 is 16 residues long. V lost 0 bases to trimming and J lost 8 bases; unmatched junction nucleotides: 8. Germline V lookup: CDR1 SGDLS, CDR2 YYNGEE. CDR3 amino acids: CASSVVLDRGREKLFF. Here the CDR3 DNA reads TGTGCCAGCAGCGTAGTCCTGGACAGGGGAAGGGAAAAACTGTTTTTT. The full variable domain, with the rest looked up from reference TRBV9 and TRBJ1-4, is DSGVTQTPKHLITATGQRVTLRCSPRSGDLSVYWYQQSLDQGLQFLIQYYNGEERAKGNILERFSAQQFPDLHSELNLSSLELGDSALYFCASSVVLDRGREKLFFGSGTQLSVL.

This chain joins TRBV4-1 and TRBJ1-1; TRBD1 matches 9 bases. Germline trimming cut 2 bases from V and 4 bases from J; bases unmatched to any gene: 5. The CDR3 totals 15 residues. The germline V gene has CDR1 MGHRA and CDR2 YSYEKL. CDR3 DNA sequence: TGCGCCAGCAGCCAAACGACAGGGGGAAGCACTGAAGCTTTCTTT. Translating it yields CASSQTTGGSTEAFF.

This sequence joins TRBV4-3 and TRBJ1-1; D not certain. This CDR3 comprises 14 residues. V gave up 0 bases and J gave up 5 bases, with 10 bases separating them. The germline V gene has CDR1 LGHNA and CDR2 YSLEER. The CDR3 is CASSQDQHGTEAFF. The CDR3 bases are TGCGCCAGCAGCCAAGATCAGCACGGGACTGAAGCTTTCTTT.